These T cell receptor beta chains were read from a single sample in a study of blood T cell repertoires in COVID-19. Profiling relied on immunoSEQ multiplex PCR, and the TCRdb table lists in-frame clones only, not all of them. The sample consists of about 39,000 clones, around 86% of them appearing once. The sample comprised peripheral blood. The origin of the receptors is a man aged 40-49 years with active COVID-19. Both conserved end residues are part of each CDR3. D genes are given only for firm matches. Clone size is given for some rows only: seen once, a few or many times, or a class if the clone is expanded.

J	V	size	D	CDR3	DNA
TRBJ2-2	TRBV3-1/TRBV3-2	-	TRBD2	CASSRPTSGYANTGELFF	TGTGCCAGCAGCCGACCGACTAGCGGGTATGCGAACACCGGGGAGCTGTTTTTT
TRBJ1-4	TRBV2	-	-	CASSRRVGNEKLFF	TGTGCCAGCAGTAGGAGGGTTGGTAATGAAAAACTGTTTTTT
TRBJ2-7	TRBV6-5	-	TRBD1	CASSYRGLPYEQYF	TGTGCCAGCAGCTACAGGGGGCTCCCCTACGAGCAGTACTTC
TRBJ1-6	TRBV9	-	-	CASSVEPGQRPHKLDSPLHF	TGTGCCAGCAGCGTAGAGCCAGGGCAGAGACCCCATAAGCTAGATTCACCCCTCCACTTT
TRBJ1-5	TRBV18	-	-	CASSSRDIGHGNQPQHF	TGTGCCAGCTCATCCCGGGACATCGGGCATGGCAATCAGCCCCAGCATTTT
TRBJ1-5	TRBV19	-	-	CASSIIDGYNQPQHF	TGTGCCAGTAGTATTATCGACGGGTACAATCAGCCCCAGCATTTT
TRBJ2-7	TRBV19	-	TRBD1	CASSMGQGRYEQYF	TGTGCCAGTAGTATGGGACAGGGAAGATACGAGCAGTACTTC
TRBJ1-3	TRBV27	-	-	CASRGLFSGNTIYF	TGTGCCAGCAGGGGACTCTTCTCTGGAAACACCATATATTTT
TRBJ2-7	TRBV3-1/TRBV3-2	medium-sized	TRBD2	CASSPQAFFAGGRNEQYF	TGTGCCAGCAGCCCTCAAGCCTTTTTTGCGGGAGGGCGTAACGAGCAGTACTTC
TRBJ2-1	TRBV14	-	-	CASSPTSSGPRTYNEQFF	TGTGCCAGCAGCCCGACCAGCAGCGGCCCCAGGACCTACAATGAGCAGTTCTTC
TRBJ2-3	TRBV24-1	-	-	CATSAGDTQYF	TGTGCCACATCTGCGGGAGATACGCAGTATTTT
TRBJ1-1	TRBV27	-	-	CASSPLGGRGGNTEAFF	TGTGCCAGCAGTCCTCTCGGGGGGCGAGGAGGTAACACTGAAGCTTTCTTT
TRBJ1-4	TRBV18	-	-	CASSPVGGPTNEKLFF	TGTGCCAGCTCACCCGTCGGCGGGCCAACTAATGAAAAACTGTTTTTT
TRBJ2-5	TRBV2	-	-	CASSTIDPGLEGETQYF	TGTGCCAGCAGTACGATCGACCCAGGACTGGAAGGGGAGACCCAGTACTTC
TRBJ2-6	TRBV7-2	once	TRBD2	CASSLAGLAGFSGANVLTF	TGTGCCAGCAGCTTAGCCGGACTAGCGGGATTCTCTGGGGCCAACGTCCTGACTTTC
TRBJ1-1	TRBV6-5	-	-	CASSYSTVGNTEAFF	TGTGCCAGCAGTTACTCGACAGTTGGGAACACTGAAGCTTTCTTT
TRBJ2-3	TRBV9	-	-	CASSVDGDREYF	TGTGCCAGCAGCGTAGATGGAGACCGGGAGTATTTT
TRBJ2-7	TRBV3-1/TRBV3-2	-	-	CASSRSASHEQYF	TGTGCCAGCAGCCGGTCCGCGTCGCACGAGCAGTACTTC
TRBJ1-1	TRBV28	-	TRBD1	CASSRRGRAFF	TGTGCCAGCAGCCGCAGGGGGAGAGCTTTCTTT
TRBJ2-3	TRBV11-3	-	-	CASSLLPGTDTQYF	TGTGCCAGCAGCTTACTCCCCGGCACAGATACGCAGTATTTT
TRBJ1-5	TRBV27	-	TRBD1	CASSSGRRGHLNSNQPQHF	TGTGCCAGCAGTTCCGGGCGGAGGGGGCACCTCAATAGCAATCAGCCCCAGCATTTT
TRBJ2-7	TRBV10-1	-	TRBD2	CASSESGGYEQYF	TGCGCCAGCAGTGAAAGCGGGGGCTACGAGCAGTACTTC
TRBJ2-3	TRBV29-1	few	TRBD2	CSVRLAGGIPGDTQYF	TGCAGCGTTAGGCTAGCGGGAGGCATCCCCGGAGATACGCAGTATTTT
TRBJ1-1	TRBV10-2	-	-	CASSVVGDWNTEAFF	TGCGCCAGCAGTGTTGTGGGGGACTGGAACACTGAAGCTTTCTTT
TRBJ1-2	TRBV2	-	-	CASSRRVHYGYTF	TGTGCCAGCTCGAGGAGGGTTCACTATGGCTACACCTTC
TRBJ2-7	TRBV6-4	few	TRBD2	CATETSGRIHEQYF	TGTGCCACCGAAACTAGCGGGAGGATCCACGAGCAGTACTTC
TRBJ2-1	TRBV19	-	TRBD2	CATRGAGGGYNEQFF	TGTGCCACCAGGGGGGCGGGAGGGGGCTACAATGAGCAGTTCTTC
TRBJ2-1	TRBV5-1	-	-	CASSLGFFWGGERNEQFF	TGCGCCAGCAGCTTGGGGTTTTTCTGGGGCGGGGAACGGAATGAGCAGTTCTTC
TRBJ2-2	TRBV2	-	-	CASSVERPGAGELFF	TGTGCCAGCAGTGTGGAACGGCCCGGGGCCGGGGAGCTGTTTTTT
TRBJ1-1	TRBV21-1	-	-	CASSKGPLNTEAFF	TGTGCCAGCAGCAAAGGTCCCTTGAACACTGAAGCTTTCTTT
TRBJ2-7	TRBV27	once	-	CASNIRAALSF	TGTGCCAGCAATATCAGGGCGGCCCTTAGTTTC
TRBJ2-3	TRBV7-3	-	-	CASSPHSSVIPTDTQYF	TGTGCCAGCAGCCCCCATTCTAGCGTAATACCCACAGATACGCAGTATTTT
TRBJ1-4	TRBV6-1	-	-	CASSEEGAGSEKLFF	TGTGCCAGCAGTGAGGAGGGCGCCGGTAGTGAAAAACTGTTTTTT
TRBJ1-2	TRBV18	-	-	CASSPRDGYTF	TGTGCCAGCTCACCGAGGGATGGCTACACCTTC
TRBJ2-7	TRBV3-1/TRBV3-2	-	-	CASSPEAGPTYEQYF	TGTGCCAGCAGCCCAGAGGCGGGACCGACCTACGAGCAGTACTTC
TRBJ2-2	TRBV7-3	-	TRBD1	CASSTPPGTGRNTGELFF	TGTGCCAGCAGCACGCCCCCCGGGACAGGGCGGAACACCGGGGAGCTGTTTTTT
TRBJ1-5	TRBV5-6	-	-	CASSLWLSSPPHQPQHF	TGTGCCAGCAGCTTGTGGCTATCTAGCCCCCCACACCAGCCCCAGCATTTT
TRBJ2-1	TRBV7-3	-	TRBD1	CASSLRGRGRDNEQFF	TGTGCCAGCAGCCTAAGGGGCAGGGGGAGAGACAATGAGCAGTTCTTC
TRBJ2-3	TRBV19	-	-	CASSSAGGTDTQYF	TGTGCCAGTAGTTCGGCAGGGGGCACAGATACGCAGTATTTT
TRBJ2-7	TRBV11-3	-	TRBD2	CASSCPGLAGGPRIHEQYF	TGTGCCAGCAGCTGCCCGGGACTAGCGGGAGGGCCAAGGATTCACGAGCAGTACTTC
TRBJ2-5	TRBV19	-	TRBD2	CASSTGGQETQYF	TGTGCCAGTAGTACGGGAGGGCAAGAGACCCAGTACTTC
TRBJ1-1	TRBV29-1	-	-	CSVEVGGNTEAFF	TGCAGCGTTGAAGTCGGGGGTAACACTGAAGCTTTCTTT
TRBJ1-2	TRBV18	-	-	CASSPQLRGLYGYTF	TGTGCCAGCTCACCACAACTAAGGGGCCTTTATGGCTACACCTTC
TRBJ2-6	TRBV30	-	TRBD1	CALTPGQGLSGANVLTF	TGTGCCTTAACCCCGGGACAGGGGTTATCTGGGGCCAACGTCCTGACTTTC
TRBJ2-2	TRBV5-4	-	TRBD2	CASSLEVLAGDKTGELFF	TGTGCCAGCAGCTTGGAGGTACTAGCGGGAGATAAGACCGGGGAGCTGTTTTTT
TRBJ2-7	TRBV5-6	-	-	CASARRTPVYEQYF	TGTGCCAGCGCACGCAGGACACCTGTCTACGAGCAGTACTTC
TRBJ1-3	TRBV23-1	-	TRBD1	CASSLLTGQGVLTGNTIYF	TGCGCCAGCAGCTTACTTACGGGACAGGGAGTTTTGACTGGAAACACCATATATTTT
TRBJ2-3	TRBV2	-	-	CASSTQGSTDTQYF	TGTGCCAGCAGCACACAGGGTAGCACAGATACGCAGTATTTT
TRBJ2-7	TRBV18	few	-	CASSPPTATTYEQYF	TGTGCCAGCTCACCCCCGACAGCGACCACCTACGAGCAGTACTTC
TRBJ1-4	TRBV9	-	TRBD1	CASGRGRGEKLFF	TGTGCCAGCGGCAGGGGGCGGGGTGAAAAACTGTTTTTT
TRBJ1-2	TRBV28	few	-	CASNGYRETYGYTF	TGTGCCAGCAATGGGTACAGGGAGACCTATGGCTACACCTTC
TRBJ2-1	TRBV10-3	-	-	CAISGESSYNEQFF	TGTGCCATCAGTGGTGAGAGCTCCTACAATGAGCAGTTCTTC
TRBJ1-1	TRBV12-5	once	-	CASGLVISGVTEAFF	TGTGCTAGTGGTTTGGTCATTTCGGGGGTCACTGAAGCTTTCTTT